This T cell receptor (beta chain) was captured in a study of beta chain features in type 1 diabetes. Study-level findings and limits: In all four CD4+ subsets, TCRB CDR3 length was significantly, moderately reduced in type 1 diabetes.

The CDR3 consists of 13 residues. CDR1 and CDR2 (germline): SEHNR, FQNEAQ (reference sequence). V lost 1 base and J 6 bases, leaving 7 bases between the germline ends. The sequenced template was cDNA made from the entire isolated RNA. Sequenced by immunoSEQ multiplex PCR; TCRdb stores in-frame clones only, minus some. This table has 250,000 to 400,000 clones, roughly 15% appearing once. Donors contributed one heparinised blood draw apiece, averaging approximately 0.12 L. Each of the CD4+ naive, central memory, regulatory and stem cell-like memory populations was sorted via CD45RO/CCR7/CD25/CD127/CD95/CD27. Purity above 95% was achieved in all sorted populations. A note on this clone: As yet, its antigen is unknown. The identical CDR3 is also encoded by other nucleotide sequences in the sample.

The chain uses TRBV7-9 and TRBJ2-1; D is possibly TRBD1 (6 bases). The TCR originated in a man aged 25 to 40 in good health. Input material: central memory CD4+ T cells from blood. CDR3 sequence: CASSLGGPNEQFF. The CDR3 DNA is TGTGCCAGCAGCTTAGGGGGGCCCAATGAGCAGTTCTTC.